This T cell receptor beta chain appears in the sequencing data of a study of shared T cell receptors in the human thymus. In its sample, this clone was seen a few times. Trimming stripped 6 bases from V and 4 bases from J, with 15 bases between. CDR1 is MNHNY, CDR2 SVGAGI, per germline (reference sequence). The CDR3 consists of 14 residues. TCRdb keeps only in-frame clones here, not all; method: immunoSEQ multiplex PCR. This sample has hundreds of thousands of clones; more than 75% occur once, and the top ten carry around 0.0099%. Another study also made use of these data, one on human thymus T cells. As that report states: Corrective heart surgery yielded the resections from which the thymus tissue came. Thymic and blood repertoires appeared to carry a bias in their V and J gene usage.

The genes are TRBV6-6 and TRBJ1-2; D is perhaps TRBD1 (6 bases). The sequence derives from a boy under three years old with a congenital heart defect. The source material was thymocytes. CDR3 sequence (DNA): TGTGCCAGCAGGAGGCCAGGGGAGACCTATGGCTACACCTTC. Protein product: CASRRPGETYGYTF.